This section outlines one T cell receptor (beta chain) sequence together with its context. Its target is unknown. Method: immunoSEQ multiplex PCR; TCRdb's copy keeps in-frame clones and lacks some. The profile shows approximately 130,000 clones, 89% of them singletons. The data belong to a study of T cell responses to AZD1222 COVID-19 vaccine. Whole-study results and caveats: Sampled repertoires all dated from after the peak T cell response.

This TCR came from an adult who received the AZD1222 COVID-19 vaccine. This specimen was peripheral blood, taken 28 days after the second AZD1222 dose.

CDR3 residues: CASSQQESYGYTF. The CDR3 nucleotides read TGTGCCAGCAGCCAACAGGAATCCTATGGCTACACCTTC. The rearrangement links TRBV3-1 (or the pseudogene TRBV3-2) to TRBJ1-2, with unresolved D. Germline-derived CDR1 and CDR2 are LGHDT and YNNKEL (reference sequence). V was shortened by 2 bases and J by 4 bases, with 8 bases between the two germline ends. The CDR3 is 13 residues long.